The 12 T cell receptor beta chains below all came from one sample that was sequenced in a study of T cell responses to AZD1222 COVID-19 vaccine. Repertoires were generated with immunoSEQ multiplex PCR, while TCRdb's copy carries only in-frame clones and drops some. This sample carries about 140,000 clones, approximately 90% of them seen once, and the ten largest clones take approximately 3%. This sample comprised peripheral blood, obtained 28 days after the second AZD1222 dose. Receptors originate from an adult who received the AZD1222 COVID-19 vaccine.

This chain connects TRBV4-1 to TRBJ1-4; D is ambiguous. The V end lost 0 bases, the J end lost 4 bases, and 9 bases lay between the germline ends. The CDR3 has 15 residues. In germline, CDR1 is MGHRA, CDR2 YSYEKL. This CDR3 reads CASSQENWGNEKLFF. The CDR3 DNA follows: TGCGCCAGCAGCCAAGAAAACTGGGGTAATGAAAAACTGTTTTTT.

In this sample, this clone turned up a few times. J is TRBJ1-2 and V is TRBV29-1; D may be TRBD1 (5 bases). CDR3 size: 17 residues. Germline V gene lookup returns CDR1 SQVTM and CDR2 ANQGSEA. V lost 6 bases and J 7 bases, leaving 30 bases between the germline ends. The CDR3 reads CSVPEGAGSYYGGGYTF. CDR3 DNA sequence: TGCAGCGTACCGGAGGGCGCAGGGAGTTATTATGGGGGTGGCTACACCTTC.

The CDR3 DNA reads as TGTGCCAGCAGTGTAGTGGTCGGGAGCACTGAAGCTTTCTTT. This codes for CASSVVVGSTEAFF. The chain links TRBV2 to TRBJ1-1; D unresolved. Trimming pared 4 bases from V and 4 bases from J, leaving 13 bases between. The germline CDR1 and CDR2 sequences are SNHLY and FYNNEI. The CDR3 runs to 14 residues.

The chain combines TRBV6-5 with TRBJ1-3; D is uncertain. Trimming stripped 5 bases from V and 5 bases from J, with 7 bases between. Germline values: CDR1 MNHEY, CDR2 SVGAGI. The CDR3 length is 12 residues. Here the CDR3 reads CASSRDRNTIYF. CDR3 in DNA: TGTGCCAGCAGTCGAGACAGAAACACCATATATTTT.

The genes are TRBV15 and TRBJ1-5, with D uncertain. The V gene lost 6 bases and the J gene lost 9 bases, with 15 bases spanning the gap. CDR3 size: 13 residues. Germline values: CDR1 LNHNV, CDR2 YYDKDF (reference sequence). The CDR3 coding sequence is TGTGCCACCAGGCCTTCGGCCACGGGGCCCCAGCATTTT. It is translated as CATRPSATGPQHF.

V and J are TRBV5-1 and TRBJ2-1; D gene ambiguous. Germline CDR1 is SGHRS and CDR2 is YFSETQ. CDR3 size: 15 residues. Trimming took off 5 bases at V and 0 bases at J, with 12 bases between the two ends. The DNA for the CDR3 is TGCGCCAGCAGTTTGAATCGGAACTCCTACAATGAGCAGTTCTTC. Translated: CASSLNRNSYNEQFF.

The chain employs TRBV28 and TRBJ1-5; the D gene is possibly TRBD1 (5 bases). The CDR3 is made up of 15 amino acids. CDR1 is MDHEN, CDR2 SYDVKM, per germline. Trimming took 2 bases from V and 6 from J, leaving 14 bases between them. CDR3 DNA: TGTGCCAGCAGTTTACGACAGAGGGCCGGTCAGCCCCAGCATTTT. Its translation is CASSLRQRAGQPQHF. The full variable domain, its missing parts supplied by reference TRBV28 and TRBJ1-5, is DVKVTQSSRYLVKRTGEKVFLECVQDMDHENMFWYRQDPGLGLRLIYFSYDVKMKEKGDIPEGYSVSREKKERFSLILESASTNQTSMYLCASSLRQRAGQPQHFGDGTRLSIL.

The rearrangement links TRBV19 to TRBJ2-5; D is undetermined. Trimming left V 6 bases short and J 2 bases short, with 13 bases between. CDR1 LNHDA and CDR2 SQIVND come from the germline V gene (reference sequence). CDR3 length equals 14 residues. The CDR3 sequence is CASRSTTVQETQYF. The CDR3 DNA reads TGTGCCAGTAGGAGTACGACGGTTCAAGAGACCCAGTACTTC.

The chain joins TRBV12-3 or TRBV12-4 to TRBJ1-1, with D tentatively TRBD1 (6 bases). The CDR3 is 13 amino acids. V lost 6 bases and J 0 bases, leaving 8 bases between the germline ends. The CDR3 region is CASSQGMNTEAFF. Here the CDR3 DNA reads TGTGCCAGCAGCCAGGGGATGAACACTGAAGCTTTCTTT.

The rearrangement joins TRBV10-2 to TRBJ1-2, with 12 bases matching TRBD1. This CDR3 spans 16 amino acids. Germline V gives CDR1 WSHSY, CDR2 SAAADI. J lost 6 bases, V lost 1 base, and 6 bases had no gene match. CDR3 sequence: CASSEFGTGGMNGYTF. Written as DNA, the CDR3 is TGCGCCAGCAGTGAGTTTGGGACAGGGGGCATGAATGGCTACACCTTC.

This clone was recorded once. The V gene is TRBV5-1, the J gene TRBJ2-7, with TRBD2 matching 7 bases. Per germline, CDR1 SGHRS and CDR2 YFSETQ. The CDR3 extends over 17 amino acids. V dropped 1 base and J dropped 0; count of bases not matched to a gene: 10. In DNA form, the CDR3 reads TGCGCCAGCAGCTTGCGATTTCTCGGGGGGAGCTCCTACGAGCAGTACTTC. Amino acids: CASSLRFLGGSSYEQYF.

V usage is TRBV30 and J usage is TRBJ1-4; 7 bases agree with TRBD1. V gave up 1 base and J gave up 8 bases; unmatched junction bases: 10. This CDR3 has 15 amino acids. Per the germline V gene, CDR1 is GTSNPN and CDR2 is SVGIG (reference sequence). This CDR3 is CAWSGSHRGGEKLFF. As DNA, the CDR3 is TGTGCCTGGAGTGGAAGTCACAGGGGTGGAGAAAAACTGTTTTTT. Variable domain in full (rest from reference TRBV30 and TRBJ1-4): SQTIHQWPATLVQPVGSPLSLECTVEGTSNPNLYWYRQAAGRGLQLLFYSVGIGQISSEVPQNLSASRPQDRQFILSSKKLLLSDSGFYLCAWSGSHRGGEKLFFGSGTQLSVL.